A single sample is the source of the 13 T cell receptor beta chains below, sequenced in a study of T cell changes during pregnancy in multiple sclerosis. The protocol was immunoSEQ multiplex PCR, while the TCRdb copy is restricted to in-frame clones and leaves out a portion. In the table there are roughly 31,000 clones, about 92% of which are singletons. The sample here was CD4+ T cells from peripheral blood mononuclear cells, taken in the first trimester of pregnancy. The receptor source for this set is a female donor with multiple sclerosis, enrolled in a pregnancy study.

The chain combines TRBV10-3 with TRBJ2-2; TRBD2 aligns across 11 bases. Unmatched junction bases numbered 6, after V lost 3 bases and J lost 6 bases. Germline-derived CDR1 and CDR2 are ENHRY and SYGVKD. The CDR3 has 16 residues. The DNA for the CDR3 is TGTGCCATCAGTGAAGGGATAGCGGGGGGGCCCGGGGAGCTGTTTTTT. Protein product: CAISEGIAGGPGELFF.

This rearrangement joins TRBV19 to TRBJ1-5; D not certain. This CDR3 comprises 12 residues. Germline CDR1 LNHDA, CDR2 SQIVND (reference sequence). Between the trimmed V and J ends, which lost 1 base and 6 bases, there was a span of 4 bases. This chain's CDR3 is CASSIASQPQHF. The CDR3, as DNA: TGTGCCAGTAGTATAGCTTCTCAGCCCCAGCATTTT.

The chain employs TRBV9 and TRBJ2-7; perhaps TRBD1 as D (6 bases). The germline CDR1 and CDR2 sequences are SGDLS and YYNGEE. Trimming removed 0 bases at V and 10 bases at J, with 14 bases between. The CDR3 loop spans 13 amino acids. DNA for the CDR3: TGTGCCAGCAGCGTAGGGATTAAGGACAGCCAGTACTTC. Translated: CASSVGIKDSQYF.

This chain uses TRBV5-1 with TRBJ2-2, with D perhaps matching TRBD1 (6 bases). Trimming took 0 bases from V and 14 from J, leaving 20 bases between them. The CDR3 has 15 residues. CDR1 and CDR2 (germline): SGHRS, YFSETQ. For the CDR3, the DNA is TGCGCCAGCAGCTTGGACCCACTCTGGGGGCAGGACCTGTTTTTT. This sequence encodes CASSLDPLWGQDLFF.

The chain recombines TRBV6-6 with TRBJ2-1; the match to TRBD1 covers 8 bases. The CDR3 length is 14 residues. Germline CDR1 MNHNY, CDR2 SVGAGI (reference sequence). V shed 5 bases, J shed 2 bases, and the junction held 2 bases outside the gene matches. The CDR3 sequence: CASSDRGPYNEQFF. The CDR3 nucleotides are TGTGCCAGCAGTGACAGGGGACCCTACAATGAGCAGTTCTTC.

V usage is TRBV18 and J usage is TRBJ1-6; 9 bases line up with TRBD1. CDR1 KGHSH and CDR2 LQKENI come from the germline V gene. The CDR3 contains 17 residues. V lost 2 bases to trimming and J lost 6 bases; unmatched junction nucleotides: 8. The CDR3 here is CASSPVMTGGTNSPLHF. CDR3 coding DNA: TGTGCCAGCTCACCAGTTATGACAGGGGGGACTAATTCACCCCTCCACTTT.

The CDR3 loop is CSVGGPPGQGDNGYTF. The DNA for the CDR3 is TGCAGCGTTGGGGGGCCTCCGGGACAGGGGGACAATGGCTACACCTTC. V gene TRBV29-1 combines with J gene TRBJ1-2, with 11 positions matching TRBD1. This CDR3 has 16 residues. Per the germline V gene, CDR1 is SQVTM and CDR2 is ANQGSEA. V shed 4 bases and J 6 bases; nucleotides not matched to a gene: 13.

The genes are TRBV30 and TRBJ1-3; D might be TRBD1 (5 bases). V dropped 2 bases and J dropped 2 bases, with 19 bases sitting between them. Germline V gives CDR1 GTSNPN, CDR2 SVGIG (reference sequence). The CDR3 totals 17 residues. CDR3 coding DNA: TGTGCCTGGAGTCTGGGGGGTACCTGGATCACTGGAAACACCATATATTTT. Its translation is CAWSLGGTWITGNTIYF.

This clone was observed a single time. The chain joins TRBV27 to TRBJ1-6; TRBD1 agrees at 7 bases. CDR1 is MNHEY, CDR2 SMNVEV, per germline (reference sequence). CDR3 length: 14 residues. The trim removed 5 bases at V and 6 bases at J, leaving 4 bases unmatched. CDR3 nucleotide sequence: TGTGCCAGCAGTCCGACAGGGTTTAATTCACCCCTCCACTTT. Translation: CASSPTGFNSPLHF.

V gene TRBV13 combines with J gene TRBJ2-7, with TRBD2 as a possible D gene (5 bases). V lost 4 bases and J lost 4, with 8 bases in between. Germline V gives CDR1 PRHDT, CDR2 FYEKMQ (reference sequence). This CDR3 contains 12 residues. The CDR3 DNA reads as TGTGCCAGCAGCTGGAGAGGGTACGAGCAGTACTTC. Translated: CASSWRGYEQYF.

This chain links TRBV2 with TRBJ2-3; 9 bases are shared with TRBD2. After removal of 4 bases from V and 2 bases from J, the junction contained 1 base not matched to a gene. The CDR3 spans 14 residues. The germline CDR1 and CDR2 sequences are SNHLY and FYNNEI. CDR3: CASSGGGATDTQYF. CDR3 in DNA: TGTGCCAGCAGTGGCGGGGGGGCCACAGATACGCAGTATTTT.

This sequence joins TRBV10-3 and TRBJ1-2, with D possibly matching TRBD1 (6 bases). From germline, CDR1 is ENHRY and CDR2 SYGVKD. V lost 5 bases to trimming and J lost 1 base, with 26 bases between them. The CDR3 covers 19 residues. The CDR3 DNA sequence: TGTGCCATCAGTCCCCTCACAGGAAACAGGGAAGTGGGTAACTATGGCTACACCTTC. This translates into CAISPLTGNREVGNYGYTF.

This CDR3 is CAIKFGPGRSYGYTF. The CDR3 nucleotides are TGTGCCATCAAATTTGGGCCAGGAAGGTCCTATGGCTACACCTTC. V and J are TRBV10-3 and TRBJ1-2, with D uncertain. V lost 7 bases to trimming and J lost 4 bases, with 19 bases between them. CDR3 length: 15 residues. Germline CDR1 ENHRY, CDR2 SYGVKD.